The 3 T cell receptor beta chains in this list originate from one sample, sequenced in a study of Graves' ophthalmopathy and Graves' hyperthyroidism. Scientists amplified the TCR beta CDR3 regions from RNA transcripts. Second-round multiplex PCR came after a first-round RT-PCR that employed HTBI primers. TCRdb fed the multiplex PCR reads into MiXCR, producing one record per CDR3 protein. The sample contains 650,000 to 900,000 distinct CDR3 sequences, 40% of which appear only once. Sequences were obtained from peripheral blood. All receptors derive from an adult man with Graves' ophthalmopathy.

In its sample, this clonotype was seen many times. CDR3 amino acids: CASSSRVYGYTF. CDR3 bases: TGTGCCAGCAGCTCCAGGGTCTATGGCTACACCTTC. The rearrangement links TRBV7-8 to TRBJ1-2; tentative D call: TRBD1 (5 bases). V lost 4 bases to trimming and J lost 4 bases, with 7 bases between them. This CDR3 has 12 amino acids. Germline CDR1 SGHVS, CDR2 FQNEAQ.

Only a few counts were recorded for this clonotype. This chain connects TRBV4-3 to TRBJ1-4; maybe TRBD1 (6 bases). The CDR3 has 15 amino acids. CDR1 is LGHNA, CDR2 YSLEER, per germline. Between the trimmed V and J ends, which lost 0 bases and 8 bases, there was a span of 13 bases. CDR3 region: CASSQDGGAGEKLFF. CDR3 sequence (DNA): TGCGCCAGCAGCCAAGATGGGGGGGCAGGGGAAAAACTGTTTTTT.

A few counts support this clonotype. The rearrangement joins TRBV7-6 to TRBJ2-7; D gene unclear. Germline CDR1 is SGHVS and CDR2 is FNYEAQ. The CDR3 runs 13 residues. Between the trimmed V and J ends, which lost 8 bases and 1 base, there was a span of 12 bases. CDR3 DNA: TGTGCCAGCTCACTCTCCGAGTCCTACGAGCAGTACTTC. Residues: CASSLSESYEQYF.